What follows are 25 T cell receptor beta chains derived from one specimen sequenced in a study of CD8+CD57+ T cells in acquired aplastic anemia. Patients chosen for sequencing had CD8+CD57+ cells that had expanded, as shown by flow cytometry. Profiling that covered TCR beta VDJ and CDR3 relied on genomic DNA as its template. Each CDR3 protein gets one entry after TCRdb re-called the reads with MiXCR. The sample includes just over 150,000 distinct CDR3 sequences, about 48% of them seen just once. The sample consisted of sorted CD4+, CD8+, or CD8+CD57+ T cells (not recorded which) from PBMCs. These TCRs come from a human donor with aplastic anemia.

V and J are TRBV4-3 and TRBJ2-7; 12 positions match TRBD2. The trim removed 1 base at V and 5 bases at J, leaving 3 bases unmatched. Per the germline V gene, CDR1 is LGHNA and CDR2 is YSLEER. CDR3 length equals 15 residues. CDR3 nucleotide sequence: TGCGCCAGCAGCCAAGGGGCTAGCGGGAGGGACGAGCAGTACTTC. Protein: CASSQGASGRDEQYF.

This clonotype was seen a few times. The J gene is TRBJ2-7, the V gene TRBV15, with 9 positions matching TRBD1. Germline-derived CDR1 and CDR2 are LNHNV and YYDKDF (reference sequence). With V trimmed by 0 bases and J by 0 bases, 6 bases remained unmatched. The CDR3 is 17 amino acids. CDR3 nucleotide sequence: TGTGCCACCAGCAGAGATGCCCGGACAGGGGTCTCCTACGAGCAGTACTTC. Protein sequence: CATSRDARTGVSYEQYF. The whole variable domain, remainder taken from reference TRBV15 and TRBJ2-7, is DAMVIQNPRYQVTQFGKPVTLSCSQTLNHNVMYWYQQKSSQAPKLLFHYYDKDFNNEADTPDNFQSRRPNTSFCFLDIRSPGLGDTAMYLCATSRDARTGVSYEQYFGPGTRLTVT.

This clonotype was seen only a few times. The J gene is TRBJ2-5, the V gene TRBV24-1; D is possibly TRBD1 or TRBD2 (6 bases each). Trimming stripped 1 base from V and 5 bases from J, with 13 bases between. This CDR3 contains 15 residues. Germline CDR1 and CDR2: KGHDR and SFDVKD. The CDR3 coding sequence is TGTGCCACCAGTGATTTACGAAGGGGGAGGGAGACCCAGTACTTC. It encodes CATSDLRRGRETQYF.

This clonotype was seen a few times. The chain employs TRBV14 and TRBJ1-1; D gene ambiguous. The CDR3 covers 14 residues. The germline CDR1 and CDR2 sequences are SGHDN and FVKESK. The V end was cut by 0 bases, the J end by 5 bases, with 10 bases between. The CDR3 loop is CASSQDSLGTEAFF. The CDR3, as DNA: TGTGCCAGCAGCCAAGATTCCTTGGGGACTGAAGCTTTCTTT.

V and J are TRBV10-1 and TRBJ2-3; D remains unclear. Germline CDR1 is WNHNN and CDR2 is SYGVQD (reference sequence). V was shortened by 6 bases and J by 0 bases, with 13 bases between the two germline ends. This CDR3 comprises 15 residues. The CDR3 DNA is TGCGCCAGCAGCCGGGCCGGCAGCAGCACAGATACGCAGTATTTT. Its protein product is CASSRAGSSTDTQYF.

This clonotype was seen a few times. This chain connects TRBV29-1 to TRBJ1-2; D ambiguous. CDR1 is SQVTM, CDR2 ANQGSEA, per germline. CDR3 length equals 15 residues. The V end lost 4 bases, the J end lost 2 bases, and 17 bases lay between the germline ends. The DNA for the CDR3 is TGCAGCGTTGTGTTAGGGAAGGATTCCAACTATGGCTACACCTTC. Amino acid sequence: CSVVLGKDSNYGYTF.

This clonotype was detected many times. CDR3 sequence (DNA): TGCGCCAGCAGTGAGAGGACAGGGAAAAATGAGCAGTTCTTC. Amino acid sequence: CASSERTGKNEQFF. The chain uses TRBV10-2 and TRBJ2-1, with 8 bases matching TRBD1. J gave up 7 bases and V 2 bases, and 4 bases lay outside the gene matches. CDR3 length: 14 residues. Looked up from germline, CDR1 is WSHSY and CDR2 is SAAADI.

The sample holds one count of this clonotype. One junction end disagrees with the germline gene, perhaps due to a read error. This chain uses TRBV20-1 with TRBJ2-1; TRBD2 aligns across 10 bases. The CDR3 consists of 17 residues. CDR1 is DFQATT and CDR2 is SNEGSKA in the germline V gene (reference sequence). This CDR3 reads CSASQTSGLASYNEHFF. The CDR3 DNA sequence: TGCAGTGCTTCTCAGACTAGCGGGCTAGCATCTTACAATGAGCATTTCTTC.

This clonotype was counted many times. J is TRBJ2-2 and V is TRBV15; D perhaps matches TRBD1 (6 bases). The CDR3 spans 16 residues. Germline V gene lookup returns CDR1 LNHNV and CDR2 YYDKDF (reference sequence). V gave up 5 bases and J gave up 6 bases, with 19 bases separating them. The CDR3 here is CATSGAGQWGPGELFF. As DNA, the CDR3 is TGTGCCACCAGCGGCGCAGGACAGTGGGGACCCGGGGAGCTGTTTTTT.

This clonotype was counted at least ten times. The CDR3 DNA is TGCAGTGCTAGAGATGCATCGACGGGAGGGCCTTTGGAGTTCTTC. Translation gives CSARDASTGGPLEFF. V usage is TRBV20-1 and J usage is TRBJ2-1, with 8 bases aligning to TRBD2. V lost 0 bases and J lost 14; bases outside the gene matches: 15. Germline loops: CDR1 DFQATT, CDR2 SNEGSKA (reference sequence). The CDR3 length is 15 residues.

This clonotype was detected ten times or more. CDR3 region: CASSKGTEPTNEKLFF. CDR3 nucleotides: TGTGCCAGCAGTAAGGGAACAGAGCCTACTAATGAAAAACTGTTTTTT. This chain links TRBV2 with TRBJ1-4; D not resolved. CDR3 size: 16 residues. Germline loops: CDR1 SNHLY, CDR2 FYNNEI. Trimming stripped 5 bases from V and 2 bases from J, with 15 bases between. Full variable domain (missing parts from reference TRBV2 and TRBJ1-4): EPEVTQTPSHQVTQMGQEVILRCVPISNHLYFYWYRQILGQKVEFLVSFYNNEISEKSEIFDDQFSVERPDGSNFTLKIRSTKLEDSAMYFCASSKGTEPTNEKLFFGSGTQLSVL.

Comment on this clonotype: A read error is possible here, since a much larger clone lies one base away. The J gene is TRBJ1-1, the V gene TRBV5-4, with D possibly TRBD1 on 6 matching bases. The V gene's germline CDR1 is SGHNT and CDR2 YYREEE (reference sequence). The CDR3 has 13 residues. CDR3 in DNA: TGTGCCAACAGCAAGGGACAGAACACTGAAGCTTTCTTT. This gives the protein CANSKGQNTEAFF.

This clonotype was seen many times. The CDR3 sequence: CASSFTGKETQYF. CDR3 in DNA: TGTGCCAGCAGTTTTACAGGGAAAGAGACCCAGTACTTC. The chain uses TRBV12-3 or TRBV12-4 and TRBJ2-5; D possibly corresponds to TRBD1 (6 bases). V lost 3 bases to trimming and J lost 3 bases, with 8 bases between them. This CDR3 has 13 residues.

This CDR3 reads CASSVSTGAIYYGYTF. As DNA, the CDR3 is TGTGCCAGCAGCGTATCGACAGGGGCGATCTACTATGGCTACACCTTC. This sequence joins TRBV9 and TRBJ1-2, with TRBD1 identical over 8 bases. The CDR3 is 16 amino acids. J lost 3 bases, V lost 1 base, and 8 bases had no gene match. Germline assignment: CDR1 SGDLS and CDR2 YYNGEE.

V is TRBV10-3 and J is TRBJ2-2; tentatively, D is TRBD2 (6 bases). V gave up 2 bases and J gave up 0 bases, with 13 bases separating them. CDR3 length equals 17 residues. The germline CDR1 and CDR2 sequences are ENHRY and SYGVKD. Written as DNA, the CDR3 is TGTGCCATCAGTGAGCGCATCGGAGGGTCGAACACCGGGGAGCTGTTTTTT. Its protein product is CAISERIGGSNTGELFF.

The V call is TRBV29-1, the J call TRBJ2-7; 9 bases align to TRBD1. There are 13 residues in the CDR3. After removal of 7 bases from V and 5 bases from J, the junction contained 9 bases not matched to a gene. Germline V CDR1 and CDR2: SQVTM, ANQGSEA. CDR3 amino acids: CSAEGQGRNEQYF. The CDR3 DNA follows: TGCAGCGCCGAGGGACAGGGTAGGAACGAGCAGTACTTC.

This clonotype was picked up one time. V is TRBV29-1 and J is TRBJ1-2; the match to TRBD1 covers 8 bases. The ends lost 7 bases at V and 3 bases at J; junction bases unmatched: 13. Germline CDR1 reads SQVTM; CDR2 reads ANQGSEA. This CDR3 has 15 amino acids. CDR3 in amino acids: CSAADSRGLDYGYTF. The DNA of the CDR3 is TGCAGCGCCGCCGACTCCAGGGGGCTCGACTATGGCTACACCTTC.

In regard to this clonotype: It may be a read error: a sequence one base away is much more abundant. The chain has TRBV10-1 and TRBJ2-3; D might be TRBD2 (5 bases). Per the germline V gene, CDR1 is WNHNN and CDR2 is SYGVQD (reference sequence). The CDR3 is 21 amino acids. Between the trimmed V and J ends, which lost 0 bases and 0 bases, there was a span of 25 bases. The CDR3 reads CASSESTPGSHSPVSTDTQYF. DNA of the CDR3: TGCGCCAGCAGTGAGTCGACTCCGGGATCCCATAGCCCAGTGAGCACAGATACGCAGTATTTT.

This CDR3 reads CASRHNTHNEQFF. The CDR3 bases are TGTGCCAGTCGGCATAACACTCACAATGAGCAGTTCTTC. J is TRBJ2-1 and V is TRBV19; no clear D gene. Per the germline V gene, CDR1 is LNHDA and CDR2 is SQIVND (reference sequence). Trimming removed 8 bases at V and 5 bases at J, with 13 bases between. CDR3 length: 13 residues.

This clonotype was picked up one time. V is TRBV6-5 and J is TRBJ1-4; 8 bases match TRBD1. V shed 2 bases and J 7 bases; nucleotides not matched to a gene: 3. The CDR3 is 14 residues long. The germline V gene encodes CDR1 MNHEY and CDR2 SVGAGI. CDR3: CASSYGQGGEKLFF. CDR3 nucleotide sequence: TGTGCCAGCAGTTACGGACAGGGAGGTGAAAAACTGTTTTTT.

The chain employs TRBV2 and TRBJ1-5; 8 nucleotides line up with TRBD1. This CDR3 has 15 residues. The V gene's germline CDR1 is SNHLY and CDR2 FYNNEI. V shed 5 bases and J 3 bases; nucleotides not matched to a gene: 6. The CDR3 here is CASSTGQAINQPQHF. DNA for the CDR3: TGTGCCAGCAGTACGGGACAGGCTATCAATCAGCCCCAGCATTTT.

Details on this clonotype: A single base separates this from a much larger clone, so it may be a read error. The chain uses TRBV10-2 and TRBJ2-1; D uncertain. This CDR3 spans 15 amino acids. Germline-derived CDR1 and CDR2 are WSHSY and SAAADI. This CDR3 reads CASSQSTSSYNEQFF. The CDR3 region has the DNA TGTGCCAGCAGCCAATCTACGAGCTCCTACAATGAGCAGTTCTTC.

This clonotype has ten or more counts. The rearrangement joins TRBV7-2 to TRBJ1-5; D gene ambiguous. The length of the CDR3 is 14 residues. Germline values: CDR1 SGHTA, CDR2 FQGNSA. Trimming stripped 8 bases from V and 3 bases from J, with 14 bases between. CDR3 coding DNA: TGTGCCAGCTCAGCTTACCAGGTCAATCAGCCCCAGCATTTT. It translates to CASSAYQVNQPQHF.

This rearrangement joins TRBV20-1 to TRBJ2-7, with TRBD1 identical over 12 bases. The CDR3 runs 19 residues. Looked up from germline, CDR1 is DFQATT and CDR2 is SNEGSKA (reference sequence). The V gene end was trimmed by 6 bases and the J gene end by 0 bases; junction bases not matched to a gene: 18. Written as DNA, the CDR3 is TGCAGTGCAGACTATATCGGGACAGGGGGCAGCTCGAGCTCCTACGAGCAGTACTTC. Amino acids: CSADYIGTGGSSSSYEQYF.

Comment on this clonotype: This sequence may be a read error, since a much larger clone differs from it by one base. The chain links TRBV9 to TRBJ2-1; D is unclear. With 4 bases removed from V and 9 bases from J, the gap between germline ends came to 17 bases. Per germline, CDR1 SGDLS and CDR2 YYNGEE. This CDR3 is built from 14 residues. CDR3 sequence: CASSPSGVDSEQFF. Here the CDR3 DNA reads TGTGCCAGCAGCCCCTCAGGAGTAGATAGTGAGCAGTTCTTC.